The entry below gives a single T cell receptor (beta chain) sequence along with its context. Sample-barcoded 5' priming and a J-beta primer mix drove a second PCR of roughly 6 to 12 cycles. TCRdb re-called the 5' RACE reads with MiXCR, one entry per CDR3 protein. The sample consists of some 1,000,000 distinct CDR3 sequences, approximately 25% of them appearing once. This sample is drawn from a study of blood T cells in healthy people across ages. The CDR3 contains 15 residues. Germline V CDR1 and CDR2: LNHNV, YYDKDF (reference sequence). Trimming stripped 0 bases from V and 0 bases from J, with 8 bases between. The same sample was also used in a study of T cells of mothers and their children. That source notes: Three healthy Caucasian mothers gave samples, and so did their six children.

The sequencing sample was made of blood. This clonotype was obtained from a girl aged 2 to 10 in good health. The chain links TRBV15 to TRBJ2-5; tentatively, D is TRBD2 (5 bases). The CDR3 protein is CATSRDLGNQETQYF. The CDR3 region has the DNA TGTGCCACCAGCAGAGATCTCGGGAACCAAGAGACCCAGTACTTC.